Below are 24 T cell receptor beta chains sequenced from a single sample in a study of cytomegalovirus exposure and HLA in healthy donors. This PCR relied on a set of 60 Vbeta primers and 13 Jbeta primers. Sequenced by immunoSEQ multiplex PCR; TCRdb stores in-frame clones only, minus some. The data contain some 90,000 clones, around 86% of them singletons. The material sequenced was PBMCs. The receptor source for this set is a woman aged 70-85 years in good health and CMV-seropositive.

This chain links TRBV6-1 with TRBJ1-3; 7 nucleotides line up with TRBD1. This CDR3 is built from 13 residues. CDR1 is MNHNS, CDR2 SASEGT, per germline. The J segment lost 8 bases and the V segment lost 7 bases, leaving 8 bases of the junction unmatched. Here the CDR3 DNA reads TGTGCCAGCACCCACCTCAGGGGGGACACCATATATTTT. Translating gives CASTHLRGDTIYF.

The J gene is TRBJ1-1, the V gene TRBV20-1, with 7 bases matching TRBD1. CDR1 DFQATT and CDR2 SNEGSKA come from the germline V gene (reference sequence). Trimming cost V 5 bases and J 7 bases; bases outside gene matches: 4. This CDR3 has 11 residues. CDR3 sequence (DNA): TGCAGTGCTCCCAGGGGGTTTGAAGCTTTCTTT. Translation gives CSAPRGFEAFF.

The chain has TRBV23-1 and TRBJ2-7, with TRBD2 matching over 12 bases. TRBV23-1 is annotated as an ORF whose role is uncertain. V lost 3 bases and J lost 1; bases outside the gene matches: 4. The CDR3 has 16 amino acids. The CDR3 DNA follows: TGCGCCAGCAGTCATCCCGGGACTAGCGGGTCCTACGAGCAGTACTTC. Amino acid sequence: CASSHPGTSGSYEQYF.

This chain uses TRBV7-9 with TRBJ2-7; 9 nucleotides agree with TRBD2. CDR3 length: 14 residues. Germline assignment: CDR1 SEHNR and CDR2 FQNEAQ (reference sequence). After removal of 5 bases from V and 2 bases from J, the junction contained 4 bases not matched to a gene. The CDR3 region is CASSPAGGTYEQYF. The DNA for the CDR3 is TGTGCCAGCAGCCCAGCGGGAGGAACCTACGAGCAGTACTTC.

About this clone: The junction and the germline gene differ at one end; a read error may be behind it. This chain links TRBV4-3 with TRBJ1-1; D unresolved. From germline, CDR1 is LGHNA and CDR2 YSLEER. The CDR3 has 12 residues. The CDR3 bases are TGCGCCAGTAGCCACGGGAACACTGAAGCTTTCTTT. It encodes CASSHGNTEAFF.

V usage is TRBV4-3 and J usage is TRBJ1-1; D is uncertain. The CDR3 length is 13 residues. Trimming left V 2 bases short and J 1 base short, with 5 bases between. Germline loops: CDR1 LGHNA, CDR2 YSLEER. In DNA, the CDR3 is TGCGCCAGCAGCCAATTAAAGAACACTGAAGCTTTCTTT. Amino acids: CASSQLKNTEAFF.

V and J are TRBV28 and TRBJ2-6; a possible D gene is TRBD2 (6 bases). V was trimmed by 7 bases and J by 0 bases, leaving 13 bases between them. Germline V gene lookup returns CDR1 MDHEN and CDR2 SYDVKM. The CDR3 is made up of 16 amino acids. CDR3 DNA: TGTGCCAGCACGCGCGGGGCCTCCTCTGGGGCCAACGTCCTGACTTTC. It encodes CASTRGASSGANVLTF.

This sequence joins TRBV7-2 and TRBJ2-1; 7 nucleotides line up with TRBD1. Losses at the gene ends were 5 bases for V and 5 bases for J; bases not matched to a gene: 3. This CDR3 comprises 13 residues. Germline-derived CDR1 and CDR2 are SGHTA and FQGNSA. CDR3 in amino acids: CASSLTGDNEQFF. The CDR3 DNA reads as TGTGCCAGCAGCCTAACAGGGGACAATGAGCAGTTCTTC. The full variable domain, in which reference TRBV7-2 and TRBJ2-1 provide the parts outside the CDR3, is GAGVSQSPSNKVTEKGKDVELRCDPISGHTALYWYRQSLGQGLEFLIYFQGNSAPDKSGLPSDRFSAERTGGSVSTLTIQRTQQEDSAVYLCASSLTGDNEQFFGPGTRLTVL.

The CDR3 reads CASSLGDRGIYQPQHF. CDR3 DNA sequence: TGTGCCAGCAGCTTGGGGGACAGGGGGATCTATCAGCCCCAGCATTTT. V is TRBV7-8 and J is TRBJ1-5, with 11 bases that match TRBD1. V lost 3 bases to trimming and J lost 5 bases; unmatched junction nucleotides: 6. Germline assignment: CDR1 SGHVS and CDR2 FQNEAQ. There are 16 residues in the CDR3. The whole variable domain, filled in from reference TRBV7-8 and TRBJ1-5, reads GAGVSQSPRYKVAKRGQDVALRCDPISGHVSLFWYQQALGQGPEFLTYFQNEAQLDKSGLPSDRFFAERPEGSVSTLKIQRTQQEDSAVYLCASSLGDRGIYQPQHFGDGTRLSIL.

The chain joins TRBV7-2 to TRBJ2-5, with 7 bases identical to TRBD2. The junction had 0 bases not matched to a gene; V was cut back by 1 base and J by 1 base. Germline V lookup: CDR1 SGHTA, CDR2 FQGNSA. This CDR3 has 14 residues. The CDR3 loop is CASSLGGGQETQYF. DNA for the CDR3: TGTGCCAGCAGCTTAGGGGGGGGCCAAGAGACCCAGTACTTC. Full variable domain (outside the CDR3, taken from reference TRBV7-2 and TRBJ2-5): GAGVSQSPSNKVTEKGKDVELRCDPISGHTALYWYRQSLGQGLEFLIYFQGNSAPDKSGLPSDRFSAERTGGSVSTLTIQRTQQEDSAVYLCASSLGGGQETQYFGPGTRLLVL.

The chain joins TRBV6-6 to TRBJ2-3; TRBD2 is a possible D gene (5 bases). Trimming shortened V by 7 bases and J by 4 bases, and 15 bases separated the two germline ends. The germline V gene has CDR1 MNHNY and CDR2 SVGAGI (reference sequence). The CDR3 runs 14 residues. CDR3 in DNA: TGTGCCAGCAACCAGGACTCCCCCGCAGATACGCAGTATTTT. This sequence encodes CASNQDSPADTQYF.

This clone was seen a handful of times. The CDR3, as DNA: TGTGCCAGCAGCTCCCGGGGGGCGGCTAGCACAGATACGCAGTATTTT. This encodes CASSSRGAASTDTQYF. This chain connects TRBV7-2 to TRBJ2-3; tentative D call: TRBD2 (7 bases). There are 16 residues in the CDR3. Germline lookup yields CDR1 SGHTA and CDR2 FQGNSA. Trimming removed 4 bases from V and 0 bases from J, with 14 bases in between.

The rearrangement uses TRBV14 and TRBJ2-1; TRBD2 aligns across 11 bases. Germline V CDR1 and CDR2: SGHDN, FVKESK. The CDR3 loop spans 15 amino acids. With 8 bases clipped from V and 9 bases from J, the junction kept 12 bases outside the gene matches. CDR3 in amino acids: CASGSLGLAGGEQFF. The CDR3 DNA is TGTGCCAGCGGGAGCCTTGGGCTAGCGGGAGGTGAGCAGTTCTTC.

V is TRBV14 and J is TRBJ2-5, with a possible D match to TRBD2 (6 bases). Germline values: CDR1 SGHDN, CDR2 FVKESK. V gave up 1 base and J gave up 4 bases, with 19 bases separating them. The CDR3 covers 17 residues. CDR3: CASSQGWTGSVRETQYF. CDR3 nucleotides: TGTGCCAGCAGCCAAGGTTGGACCGGGAGCGTTCGAGAGACCCAGTACTTC.

The rearrangement joins TRBV30 to TRBJ1-4; no reliable D call. Per the germline V gene, CDR1 is GTSNPN and CDR2 is SVGIG (reference sequence). Trimming took 0 bases from V and 3 from J, leaving 14 bases between them. The CDR3 sequence is 16 residues long. CDR3 in DNA: TGTGCCTGGAGTGTTACGAGAGGGAGAGCTAATGAAAAACTGTTTTTT. Residues: CAWSVTRGRANEKLFF.

The chain employs TRBV29-1 and TRBJ2-4, with 7 bases identical to TRBD2. In germline, CDR1 is SQVTM, CDR2 ANQGSEA. This CDR3 has 14 residues. V lost 1 base and J lost 1; bases outside the gene matches: 1. CDR3 sequence reads: CSVEGEGAKNIQYF. CDR3 in DNA: TGCAGCGTTGAAGGGGAGGGGGCCAAAAACATTCAGTACTTC.

The chain uses TRBV5-1 and TRBJ2-3, with D perhaps TRBD2 (7 bases). The germline V and J ends were trimmed by 3 bases and 6 bases, with 17 bases remaining between them. This CDR3 has 15 amino acids. The germline gives CDR1 SGHRS, CDR2 YFSETQ. CDR3 amino acids: CASSWTEGGGDTQYF. The CDR3 DNA follows: TGCGCCAGCAGCTGGACAGAGGGGGGAGGGGATACGCAGTATTTT.

The rearrangement links TRBV30 to TRBJ1-3, with no clear D. V lost 1 base, J lost 0 bases, and 22 bases lay in between. The CDR3 is 19 amino acids. The V gene's germline CDR1 is GTSNPN and CDR2 SVGIG (reference sequence). The CDR3 sequence: CAWSAPLGRSQASGNTIYF. The CDR3 DNA follows: TGTGCCTGGAGTGCCCCTCTGGGCAGGTCCCAGGCCTCTGGAAACACCATATATTTT.

The chain couples TRBV12-5 to TRBJ2-2; the match to TRBD1 covers 7 bases. Looked up from germline, CDR1 is LGHNT and CDR2 is FRNRAP. The CDR3 runs 15 residues. The J segment lost 4 bases and the V segment lost 6 bases, leaving 8 bases of the junction unmatched. This chain's CDR3 is CASGPDRASTGELFF. CDR3 sequence (DNA): TGTGCTAGTGGCCCCGACAGGGCGAGCACCGGGGAGCTGTTTTTT.

The V and J genes are TRBV6-4 and TRBJ2-1; 11 bases agree with TRBD2. The V segment lost 5 bases and the J segment 9 bases; nucleotides outside the gene matches: 6. CDR1 is MRHNA, CDR2 SNTAGT, per germline. The CDR3 spans 14 residues. The CDR3 loop is CASSQLAGVGEQFF. The CDR3 coding sequence is TGTGCCAGCAGTCAACTAGCGGGAGTAGGTGAGCAGTTCTTC.

The chain employs TRBV19 and TRBJ1-4, with D tentatively TRBD1 (6 bases). The V and J ends lost 9 bases and 3 bases respectively, with 14 bases between them. Germline V gene lookup returns CDR1 LNHDA and CDR2 SQIVND (reference sequence). The CDR3 spans 14 residues. The CDR3 region has the DNA TGTGCCAGCAAACCACAGGGATCTAATGAAAAACTGTTTTTT. Translation: CASKPQGSNEKLFF.

J is TRBJ2-7 and V is TRBV19, with 12 nucleotides matching TRBD2. CDR1 LNHDA and CDR2 SQIVND come from the germline V gene (reference sequence). CDR3 length: 15 amino acids. V dropped 5 bases and J dropped 2; count of bases not matched to a gene: 4. CDR3 DNA sequence: TGTGCCAGTAGTCTACTAGCGGGAGGACCCTACGAGCAGTACTTC. Amino acid sequence: CASSLLAGGPYEQYF.

This chain connects TRBV4-3 to TRBJ2-7, with 8 bases that match TRBD2. Germline CDR1 is LGHNA and CDR2 is YSLEER. Trimming cost V 0 bases and J 6 bases; bases outside gene matches: 7. CDR3 length: 15 amino acids. CDR3: CASSQETSGGSEQYF. The CDR3 region has the DNA TGCGCCAGCAGCCAAGAAACTAGCGGAGGGAGCGAGCAGTACTTC.

CDR3: CASRVTGTALGYEQYF. The DNA of the CDR3 is TGTGCCAGCAGGGTAACCGGGACAGCCTTGGGGTACGAGCAGTACTTC. The chain combines TRBV11-2 with TRBJ2-7; 7 nucleotides agree with TRBD1. Germline-derived CDR1 and CDR2 are SGHAT and FQNNGV. This CDR3 comprises 16 residues. The V and J ends lost 6 bases and 4 bases, in that order; junction bases with no gene match: 15.